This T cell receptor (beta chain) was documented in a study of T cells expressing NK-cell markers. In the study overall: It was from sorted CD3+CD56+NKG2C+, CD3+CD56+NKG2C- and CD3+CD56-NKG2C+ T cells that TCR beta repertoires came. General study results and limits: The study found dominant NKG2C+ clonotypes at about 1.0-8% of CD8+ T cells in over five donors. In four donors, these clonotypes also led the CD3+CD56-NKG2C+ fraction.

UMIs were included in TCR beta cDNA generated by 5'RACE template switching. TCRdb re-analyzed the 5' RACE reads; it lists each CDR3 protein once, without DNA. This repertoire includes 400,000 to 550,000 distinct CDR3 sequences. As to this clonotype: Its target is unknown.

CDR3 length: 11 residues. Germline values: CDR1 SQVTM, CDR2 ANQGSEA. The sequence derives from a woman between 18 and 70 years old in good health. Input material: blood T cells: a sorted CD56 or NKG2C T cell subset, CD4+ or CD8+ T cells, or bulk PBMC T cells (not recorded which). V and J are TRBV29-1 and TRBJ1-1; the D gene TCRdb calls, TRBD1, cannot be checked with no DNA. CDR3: CSAGVGTEAFF.